This entry lists 21 T cell receptor beta chains sequenced from one sample in a study of cytotoxic CD8 clonotypes in ibrutinib-treated CLL. Clones were sequenced by immunoSEQ multiplex PCR, and TCRdb holds only the in-frame ones, with some missing. This sample has about 130,000 clones, with around 80% found just once. Sequenced material: PBMCs, taken after 12 months of ibrutinib treatment. The receptors were gathered from a human donor with chronic lymphocytic leukemia.

V and J are TRBV5-1 and TRBJ2-2; no firm D call. Trimming removed 0 bases at V and 1 base at J, with 7 bases between. The CDR3 runs 15 residues. CDR1 is SGHRS and CDR2 is YFSETQ in the germline V gene. Here the CDR3 DNA reads TGCGCCAGCAGCTTGGGGTCGTTGAACACCGGGGAGCTGTTTTTT. Translated, it gives CASSLGSLNTGELFF.

This chain uses TRBV21-1 with TRBJ1-1; the DNA was not used to check the table's D call, TRBD1. TRBV21-1 is deemed a pseudogene. The CDR3 contains 16 residues. The CDR3 DNA sequence: TGTGCCAGCAGCAAAGCAAGGGAGACAGGGGTTAGTGAAGCTTTCTTT. This translates into CASSKARETGVSEAFF.

This chain links TRBV30 with TRBJ1-5; tentative D call: TRBD1 (5 bases). Between the trimmed V and J ends, which lost 0 bases and 1 base, there was a span of 10 bases. Germline V gene data show CDR1 as GTSNPN and CDR2 as SVGIG (reference sequence). The CDR3 has 15 residues. The CDR3 nucleotides are TGTGCCTGGAGTGTAGGTGGACACAGCAATCAGCCCCAGCATTTT. It encodes CAWSVGGHSNQPQHF.

The chain joins TRBV4-1 to TRBJ1-5, with a possible D match to TRBD1 (5 bases). Germline lookup yields CDR1 MGHRA and CDR2 YSYEKL. Trimming left V 2 bases short and J 4 bases short, with 15 bases between. The CDR3 contains 16 residues. The CDR3 nucleotides are TGCGCCAGCAGCCAAACAGCAGGGAACTTAAATCAGCCCCAGCATTTT. This translates into CASSQTAGNLNQPQHF.

CDR3 DNA: TGTGCCAGCAGTCTGGGGAGGTTGTATGGCTACACCTTC. Residues: CASSLGRLYGYTF. V usage is TRBV5-6 and J usage is TRBJ1-2; D call uncertain. Germline CDR1 and CDR2: SGHDT and YYEEEE. V was clipped by 5 bases and J by 5 bases, with 13 bases between them. This CDR3 comprises 13 residues.

CDR3 amino acids: CASSADRGYADEQFF. The CDR3 bases are TGCGCCAGCAGTGCTGACAGGGGGTATGCGGATGAGCAGTTCTTC. The rearrangement uses TRBV10-1 and TRBJ2-1; 9 nucleotides line up with TRBD1. Germline assignment: CDR1 WNHNN and CDR2 SYGVQD (reference sequence). The CDR3 has 15 residues. V trimming: 4 bases; J trimming: 8 bases; junction bases outside the gene matches: 9.

The rearrangement links TRBV4-2 to TRBJ2-5; D not certain. The CDR3 is 14 amino acids. Trimming cost V 5 bases and J 1 base, with 11 bases left between them. Germline CDR1 reads LGHNA; CDR2 reads YNFKEQ. Here the CDR3 DNA reads TGTGCCAGCAGCTTAGGCCCAGTCCAAGAGACCCAGTACTTC. Translation: CASSLGPVQETQYF.

This sequence joins TRBV11-2 and TRBJ2-1, with TRBD2 identical over 13 bases. The CDR3 runs 15 residues. The V gene's germline CDR1 is SGHAT and CDR2 FQNNGV. J lost 5 bases, V lost 5 bases, and 3 bases had no gene match. For the CDR3, the DNA is TGTGCCAGCAGCCTGGGACTAGCGGGACACAATGAGCAGTTCTTC. Amino acids: CASSLGLAGHNEQFF.

The J gene is TRBJ2-5, the V gene TRBV7-9; 9 bases line up with TRBD1. The trim removed 4 bases at V and 2 bases at J, leaving 11 bases unmatched. Germline V CDR1 and CDR2: SEHNR, FQNEAQ (reference sequence). The length of the CDR3 is 17 residues. The CDR3 DNA sequence: TGTGCCAGCAGCTACACGGACAGGGGATGGTGGCAAGAGACCCAGTACTTC. Its protein is CASSYTDRGWWQETQYF.

The chain recombines TRBV7-8 with TRBJ1-5; 8 bases map to TRBD1. V gave up 5 bases and J gave up 3 bases; unmatched junction bases: 6. The CDR3 is made up of 15 amino acids. Germline assignment: CDR1 SGHVS and CDR2 FQNEAQ. The CDR3 here is CASSRTGHLNQPQHF. DNA for the CDR3: TGTGCCAGCAGCCGGACAGGGCACCTCAATCAGCCCCAGCATTTT.

CDR3 in amino acids: CASSLMYPGQDKNIQYF. The DNA for the CDR3 is TGTGCCAGCAGCTTAATGTACCCGGGACAGGACAAAAACATTCAGTACTTC. This rearrangement joins TRBV7-2 to TRBJ2-4; 8 nucleotides line up with TRBD1. The germline gives CDR1 SGHTA, CDR2 FQGNSA. The ends lost 2 bases at V and 3 bases at J; junction bases unmatched: 9. The CDR3 consists of 17 residues.

The chain combines TRBV9 with TRBJ2-5, with a tentative D call TRBD2 (5 bases). The CDR3 is 15 amino acids. Germline values: CDR1 SGDLS, CDR2 YYNGEE. V lost 0 bases and J lost 1, with 10 bases in between. The CDR3 coding sequence is TGTGCCAGCAGCGTAGGTGGGAGCGCCCAAGAGACCCAGTACTTC. Protein product: CASSVGGSAQETQYF.

This sequence joins TRBV13 and TRBJ2-1; D is perhaps TRBD1 (5 bases). V lost 0 bases to trimming and J lost 4 bases, with 16 bases between them. Germline-derived CDR1 and CDR2 are PRHDT and FYEKMQ (reference sequence). The CDR3 is made up of 17 amino acids. CDR3 coding DNA: TGTGCCAGCAGCTTAGGCCGTTTAGGGGTTCTATACAATGAGCAGTTCTTC. Translating it yields CASSLGRLGVLYNEQFF.

J is TRBJ2-6 and V is TRBV11-2; D ambiguous. The germline gives CDR1 SGHAT, CDR2 FQNNGV. This CDR3 contains 16 residues. The V end was cut by 0 bases, the J end by 1 base, with 7 bases between. The CDR3 region is CASSLESASGANVLTF. In DNA, the CDR3 is TGTGCCAGCAGCTTAGAATCAGCATCTGGGGCCAACGTCCTGACTTTC.

This chain joins TRBV4-3 and TRBJ1-2; perhaps TRBD1 as D (5 bases). The CDR3 extends over 15 amino acids. Germline V gives CDR1 LGHNA, CDR2 YSLEER. The V and J ends lost 4 bases and 1 base respectively, with 13 bases between them. For the CDR3, the DNA is TGCGCCAGCAGCCGGAGAGGGCAGGGTAACTATGGCTACACCTTC. It encodes CASSRRGQGNYGYTF.

The rearrangement uses TRBV7-9 and TRBJ1-1, with 11 bases lining up with TRBD1. The CDR3 has 17 amino acids. The V gene end was trimmed by 2 bases and the J gene end by 3 bases; junction bases not matched to a gene: 8. Germline V CDR1 and CDR2: SEHNR, FQNEAQ (reference sequence). This chain's CDR3 is CASSLRGGGQGDTEAFF. CDR3 DNA: TGTGCCAGCAGCTTAAGGGGTGGGGGACAGGGGGACACTGAAGCTTTCTTT.

The gene calls are TRBV5-5 and TRBJ1-1; D gene unclear. With 0 bases removed from V and 4 bases from J, the gap between germline ends came to 1 base. The CDR3 totals 11 residues. In germline, CDR1 is SGHKS, CDR2 YYEKEE (reference sequence). The CDR3 sequence: CASSLGTEAFF. CDR3 in DNA: TGTGCCAGCAGCTTGGGCACTGAAGCTTTCTTT.

The rearrangement uses TRBV30 and TRBJ2-2; tentative D call: TRBD1 (6 bases). Germline V lookup: CDR1 GTSNPN, CDR2 SVGIG (reference sequence). Deletions cut 4 bases from V and 2 bases from J, with 11 bases between. The CDR3 runs to 14 residues. The CDR3 sequence: CAWIRQANTGELFF. As DNA, the CDR3 is TGTGCCTGGATTAGACAGGCAAACACCGGGGAGCTGTTTTTT.

The rearrangement joins TRBV14 to TRBJ2-1; D gene unclear. This CDR3 has 16 amino acids. Germline lookup yields CDR1 SGHDN and CDR2 FVKESK. Trimming removed 2 bases at V and 7 bases at J, with 18 bases between. The CDR3 DNA is TGTGCCAGCAGCCAAACTGAGGCATTCGGTCGGAATGAGCAGTTCTTC. Its translation: CASSQTEAFGRNEQFF. The whole variable domain, filled in from reference TRBV14 and TRBJ2-1, reads EAGVTQFPSHSVIEKGQTVTLRCDPISGHDNLYWYRRVMGKEIKFLLHFVKESKQDESGMPNNRFLAERTGGTYSTLKVQPAELEDSGVYFCASSQTEAFGRNEQFFGPGTRLTVL.

In this sample, this clone turned up once. The J gene is TRBJ1-5, the V gene TRBV11-2; 8 nucleotides match TRBD1. V dropped 4 bases and J dropped 4; count of bases not matched to a gene: 3. The CDR3 is 14 amino acids. Germline V CDR1 and CDR2: SGHAT, FQNNGV. CDR3: CASSYDRGNQPQHF. CDR3 nucleotide sequence: TGTGCCAGCAGCTATGACAGGGGAAATCAGCCCCAGCATTTT.

The chain carries TRBV18 and TRBJ2-3; D gene ambiguous. Germline lookup yields CDR1 KGHSH and CDR2 LQKENI. Trimming removed 3 bases at V and 2 bases at J, with 9 bases between. This CDR3 spans 14 amino acids. The CDR3 sequence is CASSPDGYTDTQYF. The CDR3 DNA is TGTGCCAGCTCACCGGACGGATACACAGATACGCAGTATTTT.